This is a list of T cell receptor beta chains from one sample in a study of human T cells and chemical hapten exposure. TCRdb reprocessed the RACE reads via MiXCR and lists one record per CDR3 protein. This sample has 20,000 to 30,000 distinct CDR3 sequences, with 8.5% to 9.5% found just once. Sequenced material: whole blood, taken in connection with sensitization to the hapten diphenylcyclopropenone (DPC). All receptors derive from a man under 40 with alopecia areata. Some clones in this sample may be carry-over from other donors' samples. Both conserved end residues are part of each CDR3. A D gene is named only where the DNA matches it firmly. Some rows mark clone size as missing; the rest say once, few, many or name a class of expanded clone.

j_call,clone_size,v_call,d_call,cdr3_nt,cdr3_aa
TRBJ2-5,many,TRBV28,-,TGTGCCAGCAGTTTTGACAGAATCCAAGAGACCCAGTACTTC,CASSFDRIQETQYF
TRBJ2-1,-,TRBV6-5,-,TGTGCCAGCAGCCGACAGGGAGGGGACAATGAGCAGTTCTTC,CASSRQGGDNEQFF
TRBJ2-7,many,TRBV10-2,-,TGCGCCACCTTACAGGGTAACTCCTACGAGCAGTACTTC,CATLQGNSYEQYF
TRBJ2-5,many,TRBV29-1,-,TGCAGCGTCGCCGGGGGCGGTGAGACCCAGTACTTC,CSVAGGGETQYF
TRBJ2-3,many,TRBV7-6,-,TGTGCCAGCAGCTTCCAGGGCTCCCGCACAGATACGCAGTATTTT,CASSFQGSRTDTQYF
TRBJ2-1,many,TRBV6-5,-,TGTGCCAGCAGTTACTCGAGAGACAATGAGCAGTTCTTC,CASSYSRDNEQFF
TRBJ1-6,once,TRBV6-5,-,TGTGCCAGCAGATTCGAATCGGGGGGAGCAGGTTCACCCCTCCACTTT,CASRFESGGAGSPLHF
TRBJ2-2,-,TRBV11-2,TRBD2,TGTGCCAGCAGCCCAACTAGCGGGGGGAACACCGGGGAGCTGTTTTTT,CASSPTSGGNTGELFF
TRBJ2-5,many,TRBV6-5,-,TGTGCCAGCAGTTCCGAACAGGTTCGGGGGGAGACCCAGTACTTC,CASSSEQVRGETQYF
TRBJ2-7,-,TRBV6-5,-,TGTGCCAGCAGTCAGGACAAGAGCTCCTACGAGCAGTACTTC,CASSQDKSSYEQYF